The rows below give T cell receptor beta chains drawn from one sample of a study of blood T cell repertoires in COVID-19. Assay used: immunoSEQ multiplex PCR; TCRdb lists only in-frame clones, some missing. The sample shows more than 80,000 clones, 80% to 85% of them seen only once. Sequencing input: peripheral blood. The receptors shown here come from a woman of 80 years or more with active or convalescent COVID-19. Both conserved end residues are part of each CDR3. The D gene is left open where the match is weak. Size values are once, few and many counts, or a class for expanded clones, and some rows have none.

j_call d_call v_call clone_size cdr3_aa cdr3_nt
TRBJ2-3 TRBD2 TRBV6-2/TRBV6-3 - CASSYRRGTSTDTQYF TGTGCCAGCAGTTACAGGCGGGGGACTAGCACAGATACGCAGTATTTT
TRBJ2-7 TRBD2 TRBV5-5 - CASSFPGLVDYEQYF TGTGCCAGCAGCTTCCCGGGACTAGTGGACTACGAGCAGTACTTC
TRBJ2-7 TRBD1 TRBV7-7 - CASRLWDRGTYEQYF TGTGCCAGCAGGCTTTGGGACAGGGGGACCTACGAGCAGTACTTC
TRBJ1-2 TRBD1 TRBV28 - CATRPPGTGVYGYTF TGTGCCACCCGACCCCCCGGGACAGGGGTTTATGGCTACACCTTC
TRBJ2-7 - TRBV9 - CASSVDTFSYEQYF TGTGCCAGCAGCGTAGACACGTTCTCCTACGAGCAGTACTTC
TRBJ1-1 TRBD1 TRBV11-3 - CASSLRDREKAFF TGTGCCAGCAGCTTACGCGACAGGGAAAAAGCTTTCTTT
TRBJ2-7 TRBD2 TRBV5-1 - CASSLAPSGGTYEQYF TGCGCCAGCAGCCTCGCACCTAGCGGGGGGACCTACGAGCAGTACTTC
TRBJ2-5 - TRBV13 - CASSPTGREETQYF TGTGCCAGCAGCCCCACAGGGAGGGAAGAGACCCAGTACTTC
TRBJ1-3 - TRBV7-8 - CASKYGGSSSGNTIYF TGTGCCAGCAAATATGGGGGGTCCAGCTCTGGAAACACCATATATTTT
TRBJ1-5 - TRBV16 - CASSQWASSNQPQHF TGTGCCAGCAGCCAATGGGCGTCAAGCAATCAGCCCCAGCATTTT
TRBJ2-7 - TRBV7-8 - CASSLERVREQYF TGTGCCAGCAGCTTGGAGCGGGTTAGAGAGCAGTACTTC
TRBJ1-1 TRBD1 TRBV19 - CASRLTPTGRTEAFF TGTGCCAGTAGACTCACCCCGACAGGGAGGACTGAAGCTTTCTTT
TRBJ2-1 TRBD2 TRBV29-1 - CSVVLAGGSNSYNEQFF TGCAGCGTTGTCCTAGCGGGAGGTTCTAACTCCTACAATGAGCAGTTCTTC
TRBJ2-4 - TRBV28 once CASSLMTVGANIQYF TGTGCCAGCAGTCTGATGACAGTTGGGGCGAACATTCAGTACTTC
TRBJ2-3 TRBD2 TRBV7-9 - CASSLVVWSSGSTDTQYF TGTGCCAGCAGCTTAGTTGTGTGGTCTAGCGGTAGCACAGATACGCAGTATTTT
TRBJ1-5 - TRBV2 - CASSGSENQPQHF TGTGCCAGCAGTGGTTCAGAAAATCAGCCCCAGCATTTT
TRBJ1-1 TRBD1 TRBV18 - CASSPRGQGGTNTEAFF TGTGCCAGCTCACCCCGCGGACAGGGGGGGACCAACACTGAAGCTTTCTTT
TRBJ1-5 TRBD1 TRBV10-1 - CASSGQGREHSNQPQHF TGCGCCAGCAGTGGACAGGGGAGGGAACATAGCAATCAGCCCCAGCATTTT
TRBJ1-2 TRBD1 TRBV4-3 - CASSHRQGGSGYTF TGCGCCAGCAGCCACCGACAGGGAGGAAGTGGCTACACCTTC
TRBJ2-3 - TRBV6-4 - CASSLENDYTTDTQYF TGTGCCAGCAGCCTAGAAAACGACTACACCACAGATACGCAGTATTTT
TRBJ2-1 TRBD2 TRBV7-8 - CASSLRGGSYNEQFF TGTGCCAGCAGCTTACGGGGGGGTTCCTACAATGAGCAGTTCTTC
TRBJ2-5 - TRBV10-2 - CASSEHPARVETQYF TGCGCCAGCAGTGAGCATCCGGCCAGGGTAGAGACCCAGTACTTC
TRBJ1-5 TRBD1 TRBV28 - CASSLGTGLNQPQHF TGTGCCAGCAGTTTGGGGACAGGATTAAATCAGCCCCAGCATTTT
TRBJ2-2 - TRBV5-1 few CASNEQGGRVTGELFF TGCGCCAGCAACGAACAGGGCGGGCGAGTCACCGGGGAGCTGTTTTTT
TRBJ1-6 - TRBV4-3 - CASSQDLMTWVGALHF TGCGCCAGCAGCCAAGATCTAATGACTTGGGTTGGAGCCCTCCACTTT
TRBJ2-1 TRBD1 TRBV25-1 - CASSEPGTGVRNEQFF TGTGCCAGCAGTGAGCCCGGGACAGGGGTGCGCAATGAGCAGTTCTTC
TRBJ1-3 TRBD1 TRBV19 - CASLGTDSGNTIYF TGTGCCAGCCTAGGGACAGACTCTGGAAACACCATATATTTT
TRBJ2-1 - TRBV2 - CASSDSLGPYNEQFF TGTGCCAGCAGTGATTCCCTTGGGCCCTACAATGAGCAGTTCTTC
TRBJ2-5 TRBD2 TRBV28 - CASSSLGEGQETQYF TGTGCCAGCAGTTCCCTGGGGGAGGGCCAAGAGACCCAGTACTTC
TRBJ1-1 - TRBV30 - CAWSFVTEAFF TGTGCCTGGAGTTTCGTGACTGAAGCTTTCTTT
TRBJ2-1 - TRBV3-1/TRBV3-2 - CASSQTLYNEQFF TGTGCCAGCAGCCAGACACTCTACAATGAGCAGTTCTTC
TRBJ2-5 TRBD2 TRBV3-1/TRBV3-2 - CASSQDGGAGGRETQYF TGTGCCAGCAGCCAAGATGGGGGAGCGGGGGGTCGAGAGACCCAGTACTTC
TRBJ2-2 - TRBV28 - CASINFGVDTGELFF TGTGCCAGCATTAACTTCGGGGTCGACACCGGGGAGCTGTTTTTT
TRBJ2-7 - TRBV6-6 - CASADSIRSSYEQYF TGTGCCAGCGCTGATAGTATACGGAGCTCCTACGAGCAGTACTTC
TRBJ1-3 - TRBV6-5 - CASAPGEAHGNTIYF TGTGCCAGTGCCCCCGGGGAAGCTCATGGAAACACCATATATTTT
TRBJ1-1 - TRBV30 - CAWSVNIEEAFF TGTGCCTGGAGTGTGAATATTGAAGAGGCTTTCTTT
TRBJ1-5 - TRBV11-2 - CASSLGPPGGPQHF TGTGCCAGCAGCTTAGGGCCCCCCGGCGGGCCCCAGCATTTT
TRBJ2-7 TRBD1 TRBV2 - CASSEFLDRGYEQYF TGTGCCAGCAGTGAATTCTTAGACAGGGGGTACGAGCAGTACTTC
TRBJ1-1 - TRBV7-9 - CASSLEGRRGMNEAFF TGTGCCAGCAGCTTAGAGGGCCGCAGGGGCATGAATGAAGCTTTCTTT
TRBJ2-2 TRBD1 TRBV11-1 - CAETGPNTGELFF TGTGCCGAGACAGGGCCGAACACCGGGGAGCTGTTTTTT
TRBJ2-7 - TRBV6-8 - CASKASDYEQYF TGTGCCAGCAAAGCTTCCGACTACGAGCAGTACTTC
TRBJ1-2 TRBD1 TRBV19 - CASSGTGEVYGYTF TGTGCCAGTAGCGGGACAGGGGAAGTCTATGGCTACACCTTC
TRBJ1-5 - TRBV11-2 - CASSLVSNQPQHF TGTGCCAGCAGCTTAGTAAGCAATCAGCCCCAGCATTTT
TRBJ1-5 TRBD1 TRBV2 - CASSGQGPNQPQHF TGTGCCAGCAGCGGACAGGGCCCTAATCAGCCCCAGCATTTT
TRBJ2-2 - TRBV2 - CASSENQREYTGELFF TGTGCCAGCAGTGAGAATCAAAGGGAGTACACCGGGGAGCTGTTTTTT